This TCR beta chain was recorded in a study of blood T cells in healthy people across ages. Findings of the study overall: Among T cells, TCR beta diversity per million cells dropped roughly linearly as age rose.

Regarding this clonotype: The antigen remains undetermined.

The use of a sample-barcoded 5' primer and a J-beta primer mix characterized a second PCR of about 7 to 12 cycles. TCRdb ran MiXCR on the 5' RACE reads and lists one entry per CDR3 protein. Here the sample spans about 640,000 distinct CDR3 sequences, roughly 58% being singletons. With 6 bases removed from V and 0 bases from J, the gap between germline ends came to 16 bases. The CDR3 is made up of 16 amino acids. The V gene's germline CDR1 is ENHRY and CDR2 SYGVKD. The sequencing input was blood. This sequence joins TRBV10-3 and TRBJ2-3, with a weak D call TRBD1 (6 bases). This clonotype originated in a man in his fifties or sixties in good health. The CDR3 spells CAIRNLGTPSTDTQYF. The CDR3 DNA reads TGTGCCATCAGGAACCTCGGGACACCAAGCACAGATACGCAGTATTTT.